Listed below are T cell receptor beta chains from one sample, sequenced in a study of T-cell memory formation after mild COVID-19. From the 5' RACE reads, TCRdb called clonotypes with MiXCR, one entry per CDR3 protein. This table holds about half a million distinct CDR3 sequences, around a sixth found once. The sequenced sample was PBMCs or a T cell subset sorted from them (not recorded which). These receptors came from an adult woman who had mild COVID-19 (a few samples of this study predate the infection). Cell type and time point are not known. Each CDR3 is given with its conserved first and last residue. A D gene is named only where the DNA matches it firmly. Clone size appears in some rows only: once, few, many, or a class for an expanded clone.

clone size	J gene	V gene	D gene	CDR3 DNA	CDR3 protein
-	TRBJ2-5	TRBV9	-	TGTGCCAGCAGCGTAGACGGGACCCAAGAGACCCAGTACTTC	CASSVDGTQETQYF
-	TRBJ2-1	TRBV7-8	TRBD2	TGTGCCAGCAGCCAGACTAGCCGGCGCAGGGATGAGCAGTTCTTC	CASSQTSRRRDEQFF
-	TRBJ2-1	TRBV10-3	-	TGTGCCATCAGTGGGGGGCGCTACAATGAGCAGTTCTTC	CAISGGRYNEQFF
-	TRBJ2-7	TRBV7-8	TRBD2	TGTGCCAGCAGCAAGCGGGAGAAGGGCTACGAGCAGTACTTC	CASSKREKGYEQYF
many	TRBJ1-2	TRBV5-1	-	TGCGCCAGCTCGGACGGATTCAACTATGGCTACACCTTC	CASSDGFNYGYTF
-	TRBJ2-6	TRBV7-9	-	TGTGCCAGCAGCCCCGGACAGACGACGGGAGCTGGGGCCAACGTCCTGACTTTC	CASSPGQTTGAGANVLTF
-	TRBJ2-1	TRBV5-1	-	TGCGCCAGCAGCACTGGACCGACTAATGAGCAGTTCTTC	CASSTGPTNEQFF
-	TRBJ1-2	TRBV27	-	TGTGCCAGCAGTCCCGGACAGACCAGCTATGGCTACACCTTC	CASSPGQTSYGYTF
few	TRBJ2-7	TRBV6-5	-	TGTGTGGCGGGGCCTGGGGAGCAGTACTTC	CVAGPGEQYF
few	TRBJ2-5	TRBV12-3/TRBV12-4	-	TGTGCCAGCAGTTTCCCACAGGGATGGGGAGAGACCCAGTACTTC	CASSFPQGWGETQYF
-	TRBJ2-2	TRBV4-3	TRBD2	TGCGCCAGCAGCCAAGCCCCCGGGGGGGACACCGGGGAGCTGTTTTTT	CASSQAPGGDTGELFF
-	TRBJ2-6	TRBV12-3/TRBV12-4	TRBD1	TGTGCCAGCAGGAGGGACCCTTCCGGGACAGGCCCGCACTGGGCCAACGTCCTGACTTTC	CASRRDPSGTGPHWANVLTF
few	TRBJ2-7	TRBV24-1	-	TGTGCCACCAGTGGAGGGTACCTCGGGGAATACGAGCAGTACTTC	CATSGGYLGEYEQYF
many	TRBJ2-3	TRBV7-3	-	TGTGCCAGCAGCTTAACCGGGGCAGATACGCAGTATTTT	CASSLTGADTQYF
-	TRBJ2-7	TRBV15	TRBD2	TGTGCCACCAGCAGTCGGACTAGCGGGGATCCCTACGAGCAGTACTTC	CATSSRTSGDPYEQYF
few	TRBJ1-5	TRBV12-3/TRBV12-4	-	TGTGCCAGCAGTTTAAGGAAGGAGCAGCCCCAGCATTTT	CASSLRKEQPQHF
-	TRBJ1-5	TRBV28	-	TGTGCCAGCAGCGCAGGCACCACGGCAGTCGATCAGCCCCAGCATTTT	CASSAGTTAVDQPQHF
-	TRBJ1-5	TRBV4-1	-	TGCGCCAGCAGCCAAGAAGTAAGGGGGAAATTGGATCAGCCCCAGCATTTT	CASSQEVRGKLDQPQHF
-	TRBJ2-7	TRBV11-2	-	TGTGCCAGCAGCTTAGATCAGGGAGGAGGGACCATCTACGAGCAGTACTTC	CASSLDQGGGTIYEQYF
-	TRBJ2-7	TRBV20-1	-	TGCAGTGCTGCCCCGGGCAGGGTCTACGAGCAGTACTTC	CSAAPGRVYEQYF
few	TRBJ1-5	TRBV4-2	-	TGTGCCAGCAGTTACGACAGGAGGTCGGATCAGCCCCAGCATTTT	CASSYDRRSDQPQHF
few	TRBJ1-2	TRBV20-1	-	TGCAGTGCTTCCCGCAAGACAGCGAGGACCTTC	CSASRKTARTF
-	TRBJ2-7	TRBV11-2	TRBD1	TGTGCCAGCAGCCCAACCCCCGGGACAGGCGACGAGCAGTACTTC	CASSPTPGTGDEQYF
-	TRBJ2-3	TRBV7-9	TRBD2	TGTGCCAGCAGCCCCTTTCGGACTAGCGGGGGCACTAGCACAGATACGCAGTATTTT	CASSPFRTSGGTSTDTQYF
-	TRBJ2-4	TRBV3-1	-	TGTGCCAGCAGCCACAGGGGTTTTGACATTCAGTACTTC	CASSHRGFDIQYF
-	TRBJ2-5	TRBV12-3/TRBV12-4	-	TGTGCCAGCAGTCCGCGGAGGGGGCGCCCAGAGACCCAGTACTTC	CASSPRRGRPETQYF
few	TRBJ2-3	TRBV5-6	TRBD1	TGTGCCAGCAGCTTCCGGGACAGGGCCACAGATACGCAGTATTTT	CASSFRDRATDTQYF
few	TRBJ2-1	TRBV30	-	TGTGCCTGGAGTGCCGGGACGCAAGAGCAGTTCTTC	CAWSAGTQEQFF
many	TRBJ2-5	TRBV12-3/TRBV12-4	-	TGTGCCAGCCACCAGGGGCTAGAGACCCAGTACTTC	CASHQGLETQYF
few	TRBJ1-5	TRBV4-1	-	TGCGCCAGCAGCCAAGAAACAGTGGTTGGCAATCAGCCCCAGCATTTT	CASSQETVVGNQPQHF
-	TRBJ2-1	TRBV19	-	TGTGCCAGTAGTCCCCCCTTAGGGAGGACCTACAATGAGCAGTTCTTC	CASSPPLGRTYNEQFF
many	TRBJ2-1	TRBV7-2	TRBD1	TGTGCCAGCAGCTTAGACAGGGGGACTTACAATGAGCAGTTCTTC	CASSLDRGTYNEQFF
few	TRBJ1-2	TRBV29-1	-	TGCAGCGCCGCGGGCGGGGCAGCTAACTATGGCTACACCTTC	CSAAGGAANYGYTF
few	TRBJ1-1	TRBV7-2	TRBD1	TGTGCCAGCAGCCCGAGGACAGGGGTGGGAGCTGAAGCTTTCTTT	CASSPRTGVGAEAFF
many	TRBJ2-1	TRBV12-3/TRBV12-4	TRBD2	TGTGCCAGCGCCATGACTAGCGGGACAGGAAATGAGCAGTTCTTC	CASAMTSGTGNEQFF
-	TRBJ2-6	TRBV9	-	TGTGCCAGCAGCGTAGAGTGGGGGTCTGGGGCCAACGTCCTGACTTTC	CASSVEWGSGANVLTF
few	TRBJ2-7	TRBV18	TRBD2	TGTGCCAGCTCACCACCTACCCTAGCGGGGGGGCAGATCCGCTACGAGCAGTACTTC	CASSPPTLAGGQIRYEQYF
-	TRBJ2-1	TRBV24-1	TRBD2	TGTGCCACCAGTGACCCGGGACTAGCGGGAGGCCACAATGAGCAGTTCTTC	CATSDPGLAGGHNEQFF
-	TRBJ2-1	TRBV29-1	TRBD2	TGCAGCGTTGAGTCCGATAGACTAGCGATTTACAATGAGCAGTTCTTC	CSVESDRLAIYNEQFF
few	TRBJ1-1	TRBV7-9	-	TGTGCCAGCAGCTTTGGTCCCCCCGAAGCTTTCTTT	CASSFGPPEAFF
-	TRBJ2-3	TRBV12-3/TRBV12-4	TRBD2	TGTGCCAGCACCCCTTCGCGGTCTAGCGGGGTTGTTGCTACGCAGTATTTT	CASTPSRSSGVVATQYF
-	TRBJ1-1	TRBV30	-	TGTGCCTGGAGTGTACCTGGGACATCTCCCCGGGTAGCTTTCTTT	CAWSVPGTSPRVAFF
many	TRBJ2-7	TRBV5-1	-	TGCGCCAGCAGCCCGGCGGGTTCCCCGCCGGAGTACTTC	CASSPAGSPPEYF
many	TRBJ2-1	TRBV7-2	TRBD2	TGTGCCAGCAGCCACGGACTAGCGGGGGGATCCTACAATGAGCAGTTCTTC	CASSHGLAGGSYNEQFF
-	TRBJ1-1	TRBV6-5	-	TGTGCCAGCAAAAGAACCCGGACGGAGAACACTGAAGCTTTCTTT	CASKRTRTENTEAFF
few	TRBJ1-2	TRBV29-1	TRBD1	TGCAGCGTTGAGGGGAGGACAGGGGAACGCTATGGCTACACCTTC	CSVEGRTGERYGYTF
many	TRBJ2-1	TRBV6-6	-	TGTGCCAGCAGTTATGAATTGAGCTCCTACAATGAGCAGTTCTTC	CASSYELSSYNEQFF
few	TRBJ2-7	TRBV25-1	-	TGTGCCAGCAGTGCTCGCTCCTACGAGCAGTACTTC	CASSARSYEQYF
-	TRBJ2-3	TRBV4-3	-	TGCGCCAGCAGCCAAATCGGGCTTGCCACAGATACGCAGTATTTT	CASSQIGLATDTQYF